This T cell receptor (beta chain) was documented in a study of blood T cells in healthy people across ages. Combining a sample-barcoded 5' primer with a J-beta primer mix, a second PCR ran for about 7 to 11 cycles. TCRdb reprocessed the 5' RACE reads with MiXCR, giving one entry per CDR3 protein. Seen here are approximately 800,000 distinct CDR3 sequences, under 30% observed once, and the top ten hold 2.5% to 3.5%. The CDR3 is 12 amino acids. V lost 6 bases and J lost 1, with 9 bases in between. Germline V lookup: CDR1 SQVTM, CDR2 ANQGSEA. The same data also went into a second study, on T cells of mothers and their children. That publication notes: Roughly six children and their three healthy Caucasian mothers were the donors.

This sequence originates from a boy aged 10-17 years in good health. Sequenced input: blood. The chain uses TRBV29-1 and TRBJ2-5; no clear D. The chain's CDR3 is CSVLTPQETQYF. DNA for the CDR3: TGCAGCGTCCTGACCCCCCAAGAGACCCAGTACTTC.